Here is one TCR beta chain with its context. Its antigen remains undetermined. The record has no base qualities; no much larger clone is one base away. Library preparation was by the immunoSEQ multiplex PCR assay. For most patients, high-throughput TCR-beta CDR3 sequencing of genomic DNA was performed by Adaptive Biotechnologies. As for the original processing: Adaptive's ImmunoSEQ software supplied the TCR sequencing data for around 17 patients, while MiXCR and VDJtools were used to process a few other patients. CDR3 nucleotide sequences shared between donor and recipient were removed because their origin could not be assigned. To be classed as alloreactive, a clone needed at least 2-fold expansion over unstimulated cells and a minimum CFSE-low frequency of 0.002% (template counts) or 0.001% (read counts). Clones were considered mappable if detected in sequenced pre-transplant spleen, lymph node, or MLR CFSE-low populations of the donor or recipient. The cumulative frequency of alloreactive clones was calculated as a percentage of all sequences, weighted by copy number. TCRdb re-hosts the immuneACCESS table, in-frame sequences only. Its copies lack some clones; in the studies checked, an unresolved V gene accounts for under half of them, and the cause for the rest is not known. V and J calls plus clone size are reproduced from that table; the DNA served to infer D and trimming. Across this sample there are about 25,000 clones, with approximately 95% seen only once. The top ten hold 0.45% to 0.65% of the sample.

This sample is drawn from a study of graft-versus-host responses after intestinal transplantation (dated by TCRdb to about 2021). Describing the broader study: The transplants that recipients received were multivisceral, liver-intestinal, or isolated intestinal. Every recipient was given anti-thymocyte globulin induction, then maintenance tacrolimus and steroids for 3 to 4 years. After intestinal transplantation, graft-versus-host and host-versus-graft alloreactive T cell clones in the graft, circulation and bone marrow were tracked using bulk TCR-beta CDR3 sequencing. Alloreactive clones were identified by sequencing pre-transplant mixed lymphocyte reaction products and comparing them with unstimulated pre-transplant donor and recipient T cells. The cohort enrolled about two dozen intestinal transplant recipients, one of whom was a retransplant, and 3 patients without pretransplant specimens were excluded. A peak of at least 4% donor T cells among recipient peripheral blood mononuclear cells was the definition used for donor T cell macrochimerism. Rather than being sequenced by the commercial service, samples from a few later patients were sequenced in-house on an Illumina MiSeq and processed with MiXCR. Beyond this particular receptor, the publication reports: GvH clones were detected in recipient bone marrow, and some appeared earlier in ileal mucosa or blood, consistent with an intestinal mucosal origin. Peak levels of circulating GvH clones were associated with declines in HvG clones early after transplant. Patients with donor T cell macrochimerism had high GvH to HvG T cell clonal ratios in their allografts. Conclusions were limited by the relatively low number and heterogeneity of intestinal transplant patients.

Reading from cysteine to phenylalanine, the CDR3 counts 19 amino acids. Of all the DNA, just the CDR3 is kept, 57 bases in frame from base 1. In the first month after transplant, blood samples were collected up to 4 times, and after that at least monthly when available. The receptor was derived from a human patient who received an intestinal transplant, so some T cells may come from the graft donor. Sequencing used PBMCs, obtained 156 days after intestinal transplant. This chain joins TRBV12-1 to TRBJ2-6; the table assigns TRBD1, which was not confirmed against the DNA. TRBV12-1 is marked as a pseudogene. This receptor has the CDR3 CASSVRPVIGQSRANVLTF. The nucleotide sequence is TGTGCCAGCAGCGTGAGGCCTGTAATAGGACAAAGTCGGGCCAACGTCCTGACTTTC.